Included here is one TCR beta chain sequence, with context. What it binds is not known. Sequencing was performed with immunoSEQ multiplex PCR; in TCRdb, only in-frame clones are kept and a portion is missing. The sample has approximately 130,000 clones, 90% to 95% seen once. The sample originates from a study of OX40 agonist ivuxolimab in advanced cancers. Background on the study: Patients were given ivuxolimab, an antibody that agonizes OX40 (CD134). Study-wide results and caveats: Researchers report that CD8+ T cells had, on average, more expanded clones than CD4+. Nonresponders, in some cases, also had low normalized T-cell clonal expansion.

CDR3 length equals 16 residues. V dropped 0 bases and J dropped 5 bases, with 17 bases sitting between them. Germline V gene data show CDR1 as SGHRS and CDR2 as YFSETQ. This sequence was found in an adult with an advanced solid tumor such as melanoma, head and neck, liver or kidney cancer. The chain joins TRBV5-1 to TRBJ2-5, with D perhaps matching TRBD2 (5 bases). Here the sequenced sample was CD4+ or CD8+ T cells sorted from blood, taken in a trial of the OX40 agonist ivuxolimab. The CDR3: CASSLEGRAVQETQYF. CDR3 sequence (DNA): TGCGCCAGCAGCTTGGAAGGGCGGGCTGTCCAGGAGACCCAGTACTTC.